This is a list of T cell receptor beta chains from one sample in a study of human T cells and chemical hapten exposure. MiXCR, run by TCRdb on the RACE reads, gives a single entry per CDR3 protein. The sample records fewer than 55,000 distinct CDR3 sequences, 9.9% being singletons. The sequenced sample was whole blood, obtained in connection with sensitization to the hapten diphenylcyclopropenone (DPC). Receptor source: a woman aged 40-49 years with alopecia areata. Some clones in this sample may be carry-over from other donors' samples. CDR3s leave out the opening cysteine and the closing phenylalanine or tryptophan. Each record gives: V gene, CDR3 length, clone size, CDR3 protein. Clone size appears in some rows only: once, few, many, or a class for an expanded clone.

V gene: TRBV18; CDR3 length: 13; clone size: NA; CDR3 protein: ASSPGQGANQPQH
V gene: TRBV9; CDR3 length: 13; clone size: few; CDR3 protein: ASSTSTRPNEKLF
V gene: TRBV28; CDR3 length: 9; clone size: many; CDR3 protein: ASSSVPEAF
V gene: TRBV7-8; CDR3 length: 13; clone size: few; CDR3 protein: ASSQKDRADYEQY
V gene: TRBV18; CDR3 length: 12; clone size: many; CDR3 protein: ASSTDRARVEAF
V gene: TRBV18; CDR3 length: 13; clone size: NA; CDR3 protein: ASSPERGGNQPQH
V gene: TRBV2; CDR3 length: 13; clone size: many; CDR3 protein: ASSGIGLAKNIQY
V gene: TRBV7-9; CDR3 length: 17; clone size: few; CDR3 protein: ASSKWPRTSGGVTDTQY
V gene: TRBV7-2; CDR3 length: 13; clone size: many; CDR3 protein: ASSPRPSSAYEQY
V gene: TRBV5-1; CDR3 length: 16; clone size: NA; CDR3 protein: ASSLSQLEASSYNEQF
V gene: TRBV4-2; CDR3 length: 18; clone size: NA; CDR3 protein: ASSQKAGASGGARLDTQY
V gene: TRBV19; CDR3 length: 13; clone size: few; CDR3 protein: ASSIGQGGTDTQY
V gene: TRBV7-3; CDR3 length: 13; clone size: few; CDR3 protein: ASSQGPDWSETQY
V gene: TRBV9; CDR3 length: 13; clone size: many; CDR3 protein: ASSVGAGAYNEQF
V gene: TRBV6-1; CDR3 length: 13; clone size: NA; CDR3 protein: ASSEAAGNTGELF
V gene: TRBV7-9; CDR3 length: 13; clone size: many; CDR3 protein: ASSFARQTYNEQF
V gene: TRBV7-9; CDR3 length: 13; clone size: many; CDR3 protein: ASSSREGTNEKLF
V gene: TRBV5-1; CDR3 length: 11; clone size: few; CDR3 protein: ASSYDRNTEAF
V gene: TRBV12-3/TRBV12-4; CDR3 length: 12; clone size: few; CDR3 protein: ASSPQIGVRGAF
V gene: TRBV5-1; CDR3 length: 13; clone size: many; CDR3 protein: ASSLEGTSYNEQF
V gene: TRBV7-6; CDR3 length: 14; clone size: many; CDR3 protein: ASSPRSGTTTYEQY
V gene: TRBV21-1; CDR3 length: 12; clone size: NA; CDR3 protein: ASSNKGTNTEAF
V gene: TRBV29-1; CDR3 length: 15; clone size: many; CDR3 protein: KRRALGRYSYNSPLH
V gene: TRBV28; CDR3 length: 12; clone size: NA; CDR3 protein: ASSPQGITYEQY
V gene: TRBV11-2; CDR3 length: 12; clone size: many; CDR3 protein: ASSRLAGRETQY
V gene: TRBV30; CDR3 length: 11; clone size: NA; CDR3 protein: AWSVSQFYEQY
V gene: TRBV6-4; CDR3 length: 12; clone size: few; CDR3 protein: ASSVEGGPHEQF
V gene: TRBV7-9; CDR3 length: 15; clone size: few; CDR3 protein: ASSLVVSTGYAGELF
V gene: TRBV12-3/TRBV12-4; CDR3 length: 13; clone size: NA; CDR3 protein: ASSLTSGAGVTQY
V gene: TRBV20-1; CDR3 length: 12; clone size: many; CDR3 protein: SAPSRTRRHEQY
V gene: TRBV12-3/TRBV12-4; CDR3 length: 11; clone size: many; CDR3 protein: ASSFQENEKLF
V gene: TRBV6-1; CDR3 length: 12; clone size: few; CDR3 protein: ASSPRFYTGELF
V gene: TRBV3-1; CDR3 length: 13; clone size: many; CDR3 protein: ASSLLAGGPNEQF
V gene: TRBV5-1; CDR3 length: 13; clone size: NA; CDR3 protein: ASTHSRVSADTQY
V gene: TRBV3-1; CDR3 length: 12; clone size: many; CDR3 protein: ASSQGTRNNEQF
V gene: TRBV2; CDR3 length: 10; clone size: many; CDR3 protein: ATNSGNQPQH
V gene: TRBV11-2; CDR3 length: 12; clone size: NA; CDR3 protein: ASSRLLLQETQY
V gene: TRBV20-1; CDR3 length: 11; clone size: many; CDR3 protein: SARGSLHTEAF
V gene: TRBV7-9; CDR3 length: 12; clone size: NA; CDR3 protein: ASSLSGGSYEQY
V gene: TRBV20-1; CDR3 length: 12; clone size: NA; CDR3 protein: SASTGWAPETQY
V gene: TRBV28; CDR3 length: 10; clone size: few; CDR3 protein: ASSSGLEAQY
V gene: TRBV20-1; CDR3 length: 13; clone size: few; CDR3 protein: SARDYGAGDQPQH
V gene: TRBV14; CDR3 length: 16; clone size: NA; CDR3 protein: ASSQEPPGGQGVRGYT
V gene: TRBV4-1; CDR3 length: 13; clone size: NA; CDR3 protein: ASSQDRGLNTEAF
V gene: TRBV7-2; CDR3 length: 14; clone size: many; CDR3 protein: ASSLEGRGRGEKLF
V gene: TRBV29-1; CDR3 length: 10; clone size: few; CDR3 protein: SDAPGQGEQF
V gene: TRBV11-2; CDR3 length: 14; clone size: few; CDR3 protein: ASSLQSGGLTGELF
V gene: TRBV30; CDR3 length: 11; clone size: NA; CDR3 protein: AWGRTGTKTQY
V gene: TRBV5-1; CDR3 length: 14; clone size: few; CDR3 protein: ASSLAGQGNTGELF
V gene: TRBV3-1; CDR3 length: 13; clone size: few; CDR3 protein: ASSRLGGSTDTQY
V gene: TRBV7-9; CDR3 length: 13; clone size: NA; CDR3 protein: ASYGTFRWNQPQH
V gene: TRBV7-8; CDR3 length: 15; clone size: few; CDR3 protein: ASSLGLARKYTDTQY
V gene: TRBV7-7; CDR3 length: 11; clone size: NA; CDR3 protein: ASSLAVHQPQH
V gene: TRBV20-1; CDR3 length: 10; clone size: few; CDR3 protein: SARYSQETQY
V gene: TRBV18; CDR3 length: 15; clone size: many; CDR3 protein: ASSPTRQGARTDTQY
V gene: TRBV18; CDR3 length: 19; clone size: many; CDR3 protein: ASSLQPGLAGGLSSYNEQF